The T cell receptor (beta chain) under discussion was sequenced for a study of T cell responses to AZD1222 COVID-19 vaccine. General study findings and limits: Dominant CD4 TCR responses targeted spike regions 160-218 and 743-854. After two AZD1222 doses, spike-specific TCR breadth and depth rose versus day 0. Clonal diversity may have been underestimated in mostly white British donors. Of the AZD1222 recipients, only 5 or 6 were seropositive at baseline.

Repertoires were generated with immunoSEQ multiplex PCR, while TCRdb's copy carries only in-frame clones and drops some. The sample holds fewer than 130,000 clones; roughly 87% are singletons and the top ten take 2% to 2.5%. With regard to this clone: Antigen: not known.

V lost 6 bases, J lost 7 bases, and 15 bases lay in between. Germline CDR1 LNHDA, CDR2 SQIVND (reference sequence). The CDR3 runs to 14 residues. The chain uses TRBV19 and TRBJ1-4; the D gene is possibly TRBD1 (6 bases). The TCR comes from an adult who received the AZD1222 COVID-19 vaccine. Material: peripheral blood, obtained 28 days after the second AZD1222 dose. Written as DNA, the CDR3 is TGTGCCAGTAGCTCCGGGACACGAGGTGAAAAACTGTTTTTT. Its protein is CASSSGTRGEKLFF.